A single sample gave rise to the 13 T cell receptor beta chains below, sequenced in a study of T cell responses to AZD1222 COVID-19 vaccine. Data came from immunoSEQ multiplex PCR; TCRdb stores just in-frame clones and leaves some out. Of hundreds of thousands of clones listed, almost 95% are singletons. The source material was peripheral blood, sampled 28 days after the second AZD1222 dose. These receptors all come from an adult who received the AZD1222 COVID-19 vaccine.

The chain recombines TRBV28 with TRBJ2-7; maybe TRBD1 (7 bases). The V gene lost 3 bases and the J gene lost 8 bases, with 14 bases spanning the gap. The CDR3 loop spans 13 amino acids. The germline V gene encodes CDR1 MDHEN and CDR2 SYDVKM. The CDR3 protein is CASSFGQEGQQYF. DNA of the CDR3: TGTGCCAGCAGTTTTGGACAGGAGGGCCAGCAGTACTTC.

V and J are TRBV5-8 and TRBJ1-5; TRBD1 is a possible D gene (6 bases). Trimming took 6 bases from V and 4 from J, leaving 17 bases between them. This CDR3 is 15 amino acids long. Per the germline V gene, CDR1 is SGHTS and CDR2 is YDEGEE. CDR3 loop: CASTAADSGNQPQHF. The CDR3 region has the DNA TGTGCCAGCACCGCTGCGGACAGTGGGAATCAGCCCCAGCATTTT.

Concerning this clone: Compared with germline, one end of the junction differs, possibly owing to a read error. The V and J genes are TRBV6-1 and TRBJ2-7, with 9 positions matching TRBD2. This CDR3 region has 15 residues. Per the germline V gene, CDR1 is MNHNS and CDR2 is SASEGT. The CDR3 DNA is TGTGCCAGCAGAGAAGTAGCGGGAGTGTCGGGCGAGCAGTACTTC. Protein sequence: CASREVAGVSGEQYF.

The chain combines TRBV28 with TRBJ1-1; D is unclear. Per germline, CDR1 MDHEN and CDR2 SYDVKM. Trimming took 4 bases from V and 2 from J, leaving 11 bases between them. The CDR3 is 14 residues long. Here the CDR3 reads CASSSPPANTEAFF. DNA of the CDR3: TGTGCCAGCAGTTCTCCCCCGGCTAACACTGAAGCTTTCTTT.

The rearrangement joins TRBV28 to TRBJ1-1; D possibly corresponds to TRBD1 (5 bases). Trimming left V 7 bases short and J 8 bases short, with 17 bases between. Looked up from germline, CDR1 is MDHEN and CDR2 is SYDVKM. The CDR3 is 13 residues long. In DNA form, the CDR3 reads TGTGCCAGCAACGGGGGGATTACGGCGGAAGCTTTCTTT. Amino acid sequence: CASNGGITAEAFF.

This clone was recorded once. V usage is TRBV10-3 and J usage is TRBJ2-5; 14 positions match TRBD2. The CDR3 has 16 amino acids. The germline V gene has CDR1 ENHRY and CDR2 SYGVKD. The V and J ends lost 0 bases and 3 bases, in that order; junction bases with no gene match: 0. The CDR3 coding sequence is TGTGCCATCAGTGAGTCGGGACTAGCGGGAGAAGAGACCCAGTACTTC. Protein: CAISESGLAGEETQYF.

The chain joins TRBV3-1 (or the pseudogene TRBV3-2) to TRBJ2-2; possible D gene TRBD2, 5 bases. Between the trimmed V and J ends, which lost 4 bases and 3 bases, there was a span of 12 bases. The germline V gene encodes CDR1 LGHDT and CDR2 YNNKEL (reference sequence). The CDR3 is 15 residues long. Written as DNA, the CDR3 is TGTGCCAGCAGCCCCAGACTGGGAGACACCGGGGAGCTGTTTTTT. Residues: CASSPRLGDTGELFF.

This chain links TRBV27 with TRBJ2-7; 12 nucleotides match TRBD1. This CDR3 region has 19 residues. Unmatched junction bases numbered 22, after V lost 6 bases and J lost 7 bases. The germline gives CDR1 MNHEY, CDR2 SMNVEV (reference sequence). CDR3 protein: CASSENPFPGQGAPWEQYF. CDR3 coding DNA: TGTGCCAGCAGCGAAAACCCTTTCCCGGGACAGGGGGCGCCGTGGGAGCAGTACTTC.

The chain couples TRBV5-1 to TRBJ2-7; TRBD2 matches 13 bases. V dropped 5 bases and J dropped 1; count of bases not matched to a gene: 6. The germline CDR1 and CDR2 sequences are SGHRS and YFSETQ. The CDR3 consists of 16 residues. CDR3 bases: TGCGCCAGCAGTCAACGACTAGCGGGAGGATCCTACGAGCAGTACTTC. Translated, it gives CASSQRLAGGSYEQYF. The whole variable domain, remainder taken from reference TRBV5-1 and TRBJ2-7, is KAGVTQTPRYLIKTRGQQVTLSCSPISGHRSVSWYQQTPGQGLQFLFEYFSETQRNKGNFPGRFSGRQFSNSRSEMNVSTLELGDSALYLCASSQRLAGGSYEQYFGPGTRLTVT.

This clone was detected only once. This chain uses TRBV28 with TRBJ2-5, with D perhaps matching TRBD1 (6 bases). Trimming pared 2 bases from V and 4 bases from J, leaving 23 bases between. CDR1 and CDR2 (germline): MDHEN, SYDVKM. This CDR3 has 18 amino acids. CDR3 region: CASSLPTLQGPQGETQYF. The CDR3 DNA is TGTGCCAGCAGTTTACCTACTTTACAGGGCCCTCAAGGAGAGACCCAGTACTTC.

CDR3 protein: CASSPPGGYEQYF. CDR3 bases: TGTGCCAGCAGCCCACCGGGAGGGTACGAGCAGTACTTC. The chain employs TRBV12-3 or TRBV12-4 and TRBJ2-7; TRBD2 aligns across 8 bases. The CDR3 loop spans 13 amino acids. V lost 6 bases, J lost 4 bases, and 5 bases stayed unmatched.

The genes are TRBV2 and TRBJ2-1; D gene unclear. The V gene's germline CDR1 is SNHLY and CDR2 FYNNEI. The CDR3 sequence is 13 residues long. V shed 3 bases and J shed 7 bases, with 10 bases lying between them. The CDR3 reads CASSDLGINEQFF. The CDR3 nucleotides are TGTGCCAGCAGTGACCTAGGTATAAATGAGCAGTTCTTC.

The chain has TRBV6-2 or TRBV6-3 and TRBJ2-5; TRBD2 agrees at 14 bases. V trimming: 5 bases; J trimming: 5 bases; junction bases outside the gene matches: 10. Germline V CDR1 and CDR2: MNHEY, SVGEGT. The CDR3 runs 17 residues. This CDR3 reads CASSVPGLAGALETQYF. In DNA, the CDR3 is TGTGCCAGCAGTGTCCCGGGACTAGCGGGGGCATTGGAGACCCAGTACTTC.